The 24 T cell receptor beta chains given below trace back to one sample, sequenced in a study of identical twins. TCRdb ran MiXCR on the 5' RACE reads and lists one entry per CDR3 protein. The table includes around 450,000 distinct CDR3 sequences, 12% to 15% detected once. This same sample was also taken into another study, of yellow fever vaccine responses in identical twins.

The sequenced sample was CD4+ T cells sorted from blood. The receptor set was obtained from a woman younger than 35 in good health.

V usage is TRBV7-9 and J usage is TRBJ1-6; 8 positions agree with TRBD1. The V and J ends lost 1 base and 10 bases, in that order; junction bases with no gene match: 3. This CDR3 is 14 amino acids long. The V gene's germline CDR1 is SEHNR and CDR2 FQNEAQ (reference sequence). The CDR3 nucleotides are TGTGCCAGCAGCTTAGGGACAGGGACCTCACCCCTCCACTTT. It yields the protein CASSLGTGTSPLHF.

This clonotype was counted only a few times. V is TRBV6-1 and J is TRBJ1-2; TRBD1 agrees at 9 bases. The CDR3 has 13 residues. The V and J ends lost 6 bases and 8 bases, in that order; junction bases with no gene match: 7. Germline V gives CDR1 MNHNS, CDR2 SASEGT. The DNA of the CDR3 is TGTGCCAGCAGCGAAACAGGGGGCAGGGGCTACACCTTC. It encodes CASSETGGRGYTF.

This clonotype has just a few counts. The J gene is TRBJ2-7, the V gene TRBV5-6; tentatively, D is TRBD2 (6 bases). Germline-derived CDR1 and CDR2 are SGHDT and YYEEEE. Trimming took 0 bases from V and 5 from J, leaving 15 bases between them. CDR3 size: 15 residues. Here the CDR3 DNA reads TGTGCCAGCAGCTTGGGGCAGGGACTCACCCACGAGCAGTACTTC. Translation gives CASSLGQGLTHEQYF.

V usage is TRBV24-1 and J usage is TRBJ2-1; 9 positions match TRBD2. The V segment lost 7 bases and the J segment 7 bases; nucleotides outside the gene matches: 10. From germline, CDR1 is KGHDR and CDR2 SFDVKD. The CDR3 is 15 residues long. CDR3 sequence reads: CATSAGRGGANEQFF. The CDR3 DNA reads TGTGCCACCAGCGCAGGGCGCGGGGGGGCTAATGAGCAGTTCTTC.

The chain is built from TRBV6-1 and TRBJ2-3; D remains unclear. The V end was cut by 7 bases, the J end by 3 bases, with 14 bases between. The CDR3 totals 14 residues. From germline, CDR1 is MNHNS and CDR2 SASEGT. The CDR3 protein is CASTPGGRTDTQYF. The CDR3 nucleotides are TGTGCCAGCACCCCCGGCGGTAGGACAGATACGCAGTATTTT.

The chain links TRBV5-1 to TRBJ2-2, with D maybe TRBD2 (7 bases). V was clipped by 4 bases and J by 0 bases, with 13 bases between them. This CDR3 spans 16 amino acids. Germline-derived CDR1 and CDR2 are SGHRS and YFSETQ. CDR3 loop: CASSGGASANTGELFF. CDR3 in DNA: TGCGCCAGCAGCGGGGGGGCGTCCGCGAACACCGGGGAGCTGTTTTTT.

This clonotype was detected a few times. This rearrangement joins TRBV14 to TRBJ2-1; TRBD2 matches 8 bases. This CDR3 is 16 amino acids long. Germline CDR1 reads SGHDN; CDR2 reads FVKESK. Unmatched junction bases numbered 12, after V lost 2 bases and J lost 9 bases. The CDR3 region has the DNA TGTGCCAGCAGCCAACCTCTCGGGACTAGTGGGCCTGAGCAGTTCTTC. This translates into CASSQPLGTSGPEQFF.

J is TRBJ2-3 and V is TRBV6-1, with D tentatively TRBD1 or TRBD2 (5 bases each). Per germline, CDR1 MNHNS and CDR2 SASEGT. CDR3 length: 15 amino acids. Trimming removed 5 bases at V and 5 bases at J, with 17 bases between. The CDR3 DNA reads TGTGCCAGCAGTCCTCCCCGAGGGGCGGGAGATACGCAGTATTTT. It codes for CASSPPRGAGDTQYF.

This clonotype occurred a few times. The rearrangement uses TRBV11-1 and TRBJ2-6; D is perhaps TRBD2 (6 bases). The germline gives CDR1 SGHAT, CDR2 FQDESV (reference sequence). With 4 bases removed from V and 0 bases from J, the gap between germline ends came to 19 bases. CDR3 length equals 19 residues. CDR3 in amino acids: CASSSPGRGSSSGANVLTF. CDR3 sequence (DNA): TGTGCCAGCAGCTCCCCTGGGCGGGGCTCGAGCTCTGGGGCCAACGTCCTGACTTTC.

This clonotype was seen only a few times. The rearrangement uses TRBV5-1 and TRBJ2-2; 10 bases agree with TRBD2. V dropped 4 bases and J dropped 5; count of bases not matched to a gene: 5. Germline CDR1 SGHRS, CDR2 YFSETQ. The CDR3 is 15 residues long. In DNA form, the CDR3 reads TGCGCCAGCAGCCCGGGACTAGCGTCAACCGGGGAGCTGTTTTTT. This encodes CASSPGLASTGELFF.

This clonotype was picked up many times. The chain uses TRBV20-1 and TRBJ1-6; 9 bases line up with TRBD1. The V and J ends lost 3 bases and 8 bases, in that order; junction bases with no gene match: 8. Germline V gives CDR1 DFQATT, CDR2 SNEGSKA (reference sequence). The CDR3 has 15 amino acids. DNA of the CDR3: TGCAGTGCTAGCGCGGGGGGGACAGGGTATTCACCCCTCCACTTT. Residues: CSASAGGTGYSPLHF.

This clonotype came up a few times. The CDR3 is CASSPTGGTYNSPLHF. In DNA, the CDR3 is TGTGCCAGCAGCCCCACAGGGGGCACCTATAATTCACCCCTCCACTTT. This chain links TRBV3-1 with TRBJ1-6, with TRBD1 matching 9 bases. Unmatched junction bases numbered 3, after V lost 4 bases and J lost 2 bases. This CDR3 contains 16 residues. Germline CDR1 LGHDT, CDR2 YNNKEL (reference sequence).

This clonotype has a handful of counts. This chain uses TRBV12-3 or TRBV12-4 with TRBJ1-6; D is ambiguous. Between the trimmed V and J ends, which lost 2 bases and 9 bases, there was a span of 5 bases. This CDR3 comprises 12 residues. The CDR3, as DNA: TGTGCCAGCAGTTTACCTTTTTCACCCCTCCACTTT. Translation gives CASSLPFSPLHF.

V and J are TRBV7-9 and TRBJ2-2; 10 bases agree with TRBD1. V gave up 6 bases and J gave up 2 bases; unmatched junction bases: 6. Germline V gives CDR1 SEHNR, CDR2 FQNEAQ (reference sequence). The CDR3 covers 16 residues. The CDR3, as DNA: TGTGCCAGCAGGGCCCGACAGGGGGCAAACACCGGGGAGCTGTTTTTT. Its protein product is CASRARQGANTGELFF.

The rearrangement joins TRBV20-1 to TRBJ2-1, with unresolved D. Trimming left V 3 bases short and J 2 bases short, with 8 bases between. The CDR3 has 13 amino acids. Germline V gene data show CDR1 as DFQATT and CDR2 as SNEGSKA (reference sequence). The CDR3 region is CSARTVAYNEQFF. Written as DNA, the CDR3 is TGCAGTGCTAGGACGGTAGCCTACAATGAGCAGTTCTTC.

This clonotype came up a few times. This sequence joins TRBV3-1 and TRBJ2-7, with D perhaps TRBD1 (5 bases). CDR3 length: 14 amino acids. CDR1 is LGHDT, CDR2 YNNKEL, per germline (reference sequence). Trimming pared 0 bases from V and 7 bases from J, leaving 13 bases between. CDR3 in amino acids: CASSQEGAVREQYF. The CDR3, as DNA: TGTGCCAGCAGCCAAGAAGGGGCCGTTCGGGAGCAGTACTTC.

This chain joins TRBV5-5 and TRBJ2-1, with D uncertain. The CDR3 is made up of 16 amino acids. Germline assignment: CDR1 SGHKS and CDR2 YYEKEE (reference sequence). Trimming removed 0 bases from V and 0 bases from J, with 10 bases in between. CDR3 DNA: TGTGCCAGCAGCTTGGCTCTTCCCCGCTCCTACAATGAGCAGTTCTTC. Its protein is CASSLALPRSYNEQFF.

V is TRBV6-1 and J is TRBJ2-5; TRBD1 is a possible D gene (5 bases). The CDR3 consists of 13 residues. Germline values: CDR1 MNHNS, CDR2 SASEGT. Trimming removed 6 bases at V and 1 base at J, with 9 bases between. The DNA of the CDR3 is TGTGCCAGCAGAATCACAGGCCAAGAGACCCAGTACTTC. Amino acid sequence: CASRITGQETQYF.

This clonotype occurred a few times. The J gene is TRBJ2-1, the V gene TRBV27, with D tentatively TRBD1 or TRBD2 (5 bases each). The length of the CDR3 is 14 residues. CDR1 and CDR2 (germline): MNHEY, SMNVEV (reference sequence). Trimming removed 6 bases at V and 8 bases at J, with 17 bases between. CDR3 in amino acids: CASSLRQTIDEQFF. The CDR3 DNA sequence: TGTGCCAGCAGCCTCCGACAGACTATCGATGAGCAGTTCTTC.

The rearrangement uses TRBV7-2 and TRBJ2-1; 7 bases agree with TRBD2. This CDR3 has 16 residues. Unmatched junction bases numbered 16, after V lost 5 bases and J lost 9 bases. CDR1 is SGHTA and CDR2 is FQGNSA in the germline V gene. As DNA, the CDR3 is TGTGCCAGCAGCCCCACCCGGGGCGGGAGTATCTTTGAGCAGTTCTTC. The encoded protein is CASSPTRGGSIFEQFF. Combining the CDR3 with reference TRBV7-2 and TRBJ2-1 gives the whole variable domain GAGVSQSPSNKVTEKGKDVELRCDPISGHTALYWYRQSLGQGLEFLIYFQGNSAPDKSGLPSDRFSAERTGGSVSTLTIQRTQQEDSAVYLCASSPTRGGSIFEQFFGPGTRLTVL.

The chain has TRBV27 and TRBJ2-1; D possibly matches TRBD1 or TRBD2 (5 bases each). CDR1 MNHEY and CDR2 SMNVEV come from the germline V gene (reference sequence). The V and J ends lost 6 bases and 3 bases respectively, with 18 bases between them. The CDR3 has 16 amino acids. CDR3 sequence reads: CASSPGGSSRYNEQFF. CDR3 DNA sequence: TGTGCCAGCAGCCCTGGGGGTTCTTCTCGCTACAATGAGCAGTTCTTC.

This clonotype appeared a few times. The V gene is TRBV3-1, the J gene TRBJ1-2; D not resolved. The CDR3 extends over 13 amino acids. Germline CDR1 reads LGHDT; CDR2 reads YNNKEL (reference sequence). V lost 0 bases and J lost 5, with 7 bases in between. The CDR3 reads CASSQDDPYGYTF. For the CDR3, the DNA is TGTGCCAGCAGCCAAGATGACCCGTATGGCTACACCTTC.

In this sample, this clonotype turned up a few times. This chain connects TRBV6-2 or TRBV6-3 to TRBJ2-1; no firm D call. The CDR3 sequence is 11 residues long. Per the germline V gene, CDR1 is MNHEY and CDR2 is SVGEGT. Trimming stripped 6 bases from V and 6 bases from J, with 6 bases between. The CDR3, as DNA: TGTGCCAGCAGCAACTCCAATGAGCAGTTCTTC. Translation gives CASSNSNEQFF.

The gene calls are TRBV9 and TRBJ1-1; TRBD1 matches 10 bases. The germline gives CDR1 SGDLS, CDR2 YYNGEE. V shed 4 bases and J 0 bases; nucleotides not matched to a gene: 12. The CDR3 spans 18 residues. The CDR3 DNA is TGTGCCAGCAGCCCCCTAGGGAGGGACAGGGGCATGAACACTGAAGCTTTCTTT. Residues: CASSPLGRDRGMNTEAFF.